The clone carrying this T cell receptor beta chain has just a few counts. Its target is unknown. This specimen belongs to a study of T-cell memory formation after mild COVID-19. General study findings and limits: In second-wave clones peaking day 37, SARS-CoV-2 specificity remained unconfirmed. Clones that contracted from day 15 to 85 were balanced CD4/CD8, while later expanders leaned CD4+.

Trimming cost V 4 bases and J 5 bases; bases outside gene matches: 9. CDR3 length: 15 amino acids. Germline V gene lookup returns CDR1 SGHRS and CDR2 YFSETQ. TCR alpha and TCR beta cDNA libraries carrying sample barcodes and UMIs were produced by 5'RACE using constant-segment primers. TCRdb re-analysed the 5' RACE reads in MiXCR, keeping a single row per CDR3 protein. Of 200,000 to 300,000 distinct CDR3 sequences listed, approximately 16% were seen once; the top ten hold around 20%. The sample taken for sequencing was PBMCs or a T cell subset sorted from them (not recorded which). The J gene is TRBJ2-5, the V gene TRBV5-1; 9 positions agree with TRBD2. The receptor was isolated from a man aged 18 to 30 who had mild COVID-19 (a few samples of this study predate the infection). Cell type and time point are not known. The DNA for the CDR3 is TGCGCCAGCAGCCCACCTAGCGGGACTGGGGAGACCCAGTACTTC. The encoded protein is CASSPPSGTGETQYF.